The TCR beta chain under discussion was sequenced for a study of shared clonotypes between healthy human individuals. The study separated CD4+ cells into CD45RA+ naive and CD45RA-negative memory subsets. Profiling relied on immunoSEQ multiplex PCR, and the TCRdb table lists in-frame clones only, not all of them. The table has millions of clones, approximately 95% seen once. The CDR3 sequence is 14 residues long. Trimming cost V 5 bases and J 5 bases; bases outside gene matches: 3. CDR1 and CDR2 from the germline V gene are SEHNR and FQNEAQ (reference sequence). The source is a man aged 18 to 29 in good health. Some clones in this sample may be carry-over from other donors' samples. V is TRBV7-9 and J is TRBJ2-1; TRBD1 matches 10 bases. Sequenced material: naive CD4+ T cells from PBMCs. Subset in this sample: CD45RA+ positively selected. The CDR3 sequence: CASSQGTGDNEQFF. The CDR3 DNA follows: TGTGCCAGCAGCCAAGGGACAGGGGACAATGAGCAGTTCTTC.